This T cell receptor (beta chain) was captured in a study of T cells in Graves' hyperthyroidism and ophthalmopathy. Findings and limits, study-wide: Most expanded thyroid clonotypes above 0.001 also appeared in blood. A model of 13 V-J pairs discriminated ophthalmopathy from stable hyperthyroidism.

PBMCs stemmed from around 9.3 ml fresh peripheral blood. The table lists this clonotype with a count of one. Its specificity is unknown. J lost 4 bases, V lost 6 bases, and 0 bases had no gene match. CDR3 size: 13 residues. The germline CDR1 and CDR2 sequences are SQVTM and ANQGSEA. The TCR beta CDR3 regions underwent amplification using RNA transcripts as the source. First-round RT-PCR of the TCR CDR3 relied on the HTBI primer set. In TCRdb, the multiplex PCR reads were re-called with MiXCR into one record per CDR3 protein. In the table there are hundreds of thousands of distinct CDR3 sequences, roughly 15% of which are singletons.

This clonotype was obtained from a woman aged 40 to 50 with Graves' ophthalmopathy. Material for sequencing was blood. The chain links TRBV29-1 to TRBJ2-2; 12 bases agree with TRBD2. The CDR3 loop is CSVLAGGTGELFF. In DNA form, the CDR3 reads TGCAGCGTACTAGCGGGAGGCACCGGGGAGCTGTTTTTT.